One and the same sample provided the 16 T cell receptor beta chains below, sequenced in a study of blood T cell repertoires in COVID-19. The method was immunoSEQ multiplex PCR; TCRdb's version includes in-frame clones alone and lacks a portion of them. The sample yields 350,000 to 400,000 clones, approximately 89% seen once. Sequencing input: PBMCs or T cells enriched from blood (not recorded which). These receptors all come from a woman aged 40-49 years who had been exposed to COVID-19.

This clone was observed a handful of times. The gene calls are TRBV5-1 and TRBJ2-3; 9 bases line up with TRBD1. The CDR3 contains 15 residues. V trimming: 2 bases; J trimming: 3 bases; junction bases outside the gene matches: 4. The germline V gene has CDR1 SGHRS and CDR2 YFSETQ. The DNA for the CDR3 is TGCGCCAGCAGCTTCCGGGACAGGGAGACAGATACGCAGTATTTT. Translation: CASSFRDRETDTQYF. The full variable domain, completed using reference TRBV5-1 and TRBJ2-3, is KAGVTQTPRYLIKTRGQQVTLSCSPISGHRSVSWYQQTPGQGLQFLFEYFSETQRNKGNFPGRFSGRQFSNSRSEMNVSTLELGDSALYLCASSFRDRETDTQYFGPGTRLTVL.

This chain uses TRBV19 with TRBJ1-3; 7 bases match TRBD1. The CDR3 spans 16 residues. V was pared by 8 bases and J by 0 bases, with 10 bases of the junction left unmatched. Germline V lookup: CDR1 LNHDA, CDR2 SQIVND (reference sequence). The CDR3 region is CASFPRQGYSGNTIYF. CDR3 in DNA: TGTGCCAGTTTCCCGCGACAGGGCTACTCTGGAAACACCATATATTTT.

The J gene is TRBJ2-7, the V gene TRBV6-5, with TRBD1 matching over 9 bases. Germline CDR1 reads MNHEY; CDR2 reads SVGAGI. This CDR3 contains 13 residues. Trimming at V came to 0 bases and at J to 12 bases, leaving 6 bases not matched to a gene. Here the CDR3 DNA reads TGTGCCAGCAGTTACTCACGGGACAGGGAATGGTACTTC. Protein product: CASSYSRDREWYF.

The chain employs TRBV5-1 and TRBJ1-2, with 7 bases fitting TRBD1. Germline CDR1 reads SGHRS; CDR2 reads YFSETQ. The CDR3 loop spans 14 amino acids. With V trimmed by 4 bases and J by 7 bases, 10 bases remained unmatched. The CDR3 sequence: CASSPTGTVAGYTF. The CDR3 DNA reads TGCGCCAGCAGCCCCACCGGGACAGTCGCTGGCTACACCTTC.

This clone has just one count. V and J are TRBV10-3 and TRBJ1-1, with D possibly being TRBD1 (6 bases). Germline CDR1 ENHRY, CDR2 SYGVKD. Trimming took off 10 bases at V and 0 bases at J, with 18 bases between the two ends. The CDR3 has 15 amino acids. The CDR3 nucleotides are TGTGCCAGTTTACAGGGTCCCCCGATGAACACTGAAGCTTTCTTT. As protein: CASLQGPPMNTEAFF.

The chain employs TRBV19 and TRBJ2-7; D perhaps matches TRBD1 (5 bases). The germline V gene encodes CDR1 LNHDA and CDR2 SQIVND (reference sequence). V was shortened by 6 bases and J by 6 bases, with 21 bases between the two germline ends. The CDR3 is 15 amino acids. The CDR3 loop reads CASSRQLNRMGEQYF. The CDR3 DNA follows: TGTGCCAGTAGCCGACAGTTAAATAGAATGGGCGAGCAGTACTTC.

The V call is TRBV9, the J call TRBJ1-6; 9 bases line up with TRBD1. The CDR3 has 15 residues. From germline, CDR1 is SGDLS and CDR2 YYNGEE. J was trimmed by 9 bases and V by 4 bases; bases with no gene match: 8. The CDR3 loop reads CASSTGDRVSSPLHF. For the CDR3, the DNA is TGTGCCAGCAGCACCGGGGACAGGGTCTCTTCACCCCTCCACTTT.

This clone is a singleton in its sample. The genes are TRBV2 and TRBJ2-5; no reliable D call. Trimming left V 4 bases short and J 2 bases short, with 14 bases between. This CDR3 comprises 15 residues. CDR1 SNHLY and CDR2 FYNNEI come from the germline V gene. CDR3 nucleotide sequence: TGTGCCAGCAGTGTGCTAGAGACCTCTCAAGAGACCCAGTACTTC. Its protein is CASSVLETSQETQYF.

CDR3 bases: TGTGCCAGCAGTTATAATTCAGCGTCACCCCTCCACTTT. This encodes CASSYNSASPLHF. This chain uses TRBV27 with TRBJ1-6; no clear D. CDR3 length: 13 residues. With 4 bases removed from V and 10 bases from J, the gap between germline ends came to 11 bases. The germline V gene encodes CDR1 MNHEY and CDR2 SMNVEV (reference sequence).

This clone came up a few times. J is TRBJ2-2 and V is TRBV7-9; 9 nucleotides match TRBD1. The V segment lost 4 bases and the J segment 7 bases; nucleotides outside the gene matches: 10. Germline V CDR1 and CDR2: SEHNR, FQNEAQ (reference sequence). The CDR3 extends over 16 amino acids. CDR3 residues: CASSSGGQGNGGELFF. CDR3 DNA sequence: TGTGCCAGCAGCTCCGGCGGACAGGGGAATGGCGGGGAGCTGTTTTTT.

The J gene is TRBJ2-1, the V gene TRBV18, with 7 bases fitting TRBD2. In germline, CDR1 is KGHSH, CDR2 LQKENI. CDR3 length: 14 residues. J lost 5 bases, V lost 3 bases, and 4 bases had no gene match. This CDR3 reads CASSPRLANNEQFF. The CDR3 nucleotides read TGTGCCAGCTCACCCCGACTAGCCAACAATGAGCAGTTCTTC.

This clone has only a few counts. CDR3 bases: TGTGCCTGGAGTTACAGGGGATCAACTAATGAAAAACTGTTTTTT. Its protein is CAWSYRGSTNEKLFF. The chain has TRBV30 and TRBJ1-4, with TRBD1 identical over 7 bases. The CDR3 has 15 residues. With V trimmed by 2 bases and J by 0 bases, 3 bases remained unmatched. Germline V CDR1 and CDR2: GTSNPN, SVGIG (reference sequence).

V gene TRBV14 combines with J gene TRBJ2-3, with TRBD1 matching 9 bases. Germline V gene sequence: CDR1 SGHDN, CDR2 FVKESK. The CDR3 totals 16 residues. The V segment lost 4 bases and the J segment 0 bases; nucleotides outside the gene matches: 5. CDR3 region: CASSRRGQGSTDTQYF. The CDR3 bases are TGTGCCAGCAGCCGACGGGGACAGGGTAGCACAGATACGCAGTATTTT.

This clone showed up just a few times. The chain links TRBV27 to TRBJ2-7; weak D call: TRBD1 (6 bases). Trimming pared 4 bases from V and 2 bases from J, leaving 15 bases between. This CDR3 is 15 amino acids long. Germline V gene lookup returns CDR1 MNHEY and CDR2 SMNVEV (reference sequence). The CDR3 DNA reads as TGTGCCAGCAGTTCTCCAGGACAGTCCACCTACGAGCAGTACTTC. Translating gives CASSSPGQSTYEQYF.

In regard to this clone: The sample contains more than one DNA sequence encoding this CDR3. This chain joins TRBV30 and TRBJ1-4, with 7 bases fitting TRBD1. The length of the CDR3 is 13 residues. Germline V gene lookup returns CDR1 GTSNPN and CDR2 SVGIG (reference sequence). The ends lost 0 bases at V and 11 bases at J; junction bases unmatched: 6. CDR3 nucleotide sequence: TGTGCCTGGAGTGTACGAGGGGGCGAGAAACTGTTTTTT. Translated: CAWSVRGGEKLFF.

The CDR3 sequence: CASSERARQGNSPLHF. DNA of the CDR3: TGTGCCAGCAGTGAAAGAGCCAGACAGGGGAATTCACCCCTCCACTTT. The chain recombines TRBV2 with TRBJ1-6; 8 bases map to TRBD1. This CDR3 is built from 16 residues. V lost 2 bases to trimming and J lost 7 bases; unmatched junction nucleotides: 7. The germline CDR1 and CDR2 sequences are SNHLY and FYNNEI.